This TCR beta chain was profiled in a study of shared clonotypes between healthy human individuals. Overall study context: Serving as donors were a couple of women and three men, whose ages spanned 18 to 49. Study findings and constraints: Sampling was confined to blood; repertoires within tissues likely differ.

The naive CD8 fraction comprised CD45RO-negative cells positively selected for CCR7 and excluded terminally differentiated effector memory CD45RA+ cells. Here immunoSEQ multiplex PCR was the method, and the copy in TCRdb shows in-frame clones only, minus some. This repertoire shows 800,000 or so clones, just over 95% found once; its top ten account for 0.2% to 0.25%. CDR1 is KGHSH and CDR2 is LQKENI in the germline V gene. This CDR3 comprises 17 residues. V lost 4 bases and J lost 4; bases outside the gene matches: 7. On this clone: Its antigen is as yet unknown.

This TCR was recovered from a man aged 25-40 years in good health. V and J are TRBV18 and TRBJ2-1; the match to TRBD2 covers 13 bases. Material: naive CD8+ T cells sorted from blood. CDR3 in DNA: TGTGCCAGCTCACTCCGGACTAGCGGGAGAGGATACAATGAGCAGTTCTTC. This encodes CASSLRTSGRGYNEQFF.